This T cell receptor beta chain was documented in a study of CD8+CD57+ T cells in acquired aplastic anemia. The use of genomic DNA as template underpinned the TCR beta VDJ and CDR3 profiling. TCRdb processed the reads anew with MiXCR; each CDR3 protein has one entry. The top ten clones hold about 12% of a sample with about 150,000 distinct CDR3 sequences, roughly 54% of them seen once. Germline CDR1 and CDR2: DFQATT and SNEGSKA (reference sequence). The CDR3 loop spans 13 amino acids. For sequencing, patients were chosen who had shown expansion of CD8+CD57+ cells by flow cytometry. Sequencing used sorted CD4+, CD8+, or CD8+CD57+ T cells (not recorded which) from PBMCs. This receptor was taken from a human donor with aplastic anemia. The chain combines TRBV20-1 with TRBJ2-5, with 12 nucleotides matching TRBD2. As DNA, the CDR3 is TGCAGGGGGGGGACTAGCGGGCAAGAGACCCAGTACTTC. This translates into CRGGTSGQETQYF.